One sample yielded the 18 T cell receptor beta chains listed below, sequenced in a study of CD8 T cells in Susac syndrome. The RNA input was about 0.5 to 1 ug, and it was reverse transcribed with random hexamers. TCRdb passed the immunoSEQ multiplex PCR reads through MiXCR, listing each CDR3 protein once. The sample comprises about 400,000 distinct CDR3 sequences, 85% to 90% of which are singletons, and 0.09% to 0.15% rests with the top ten. The specimen was CD8+ T cells from PBMCs. Source of these receptors: a human donor with multiple sclerosis.

This sequence joins TRBV18 and TRBJ2-1, with D maybe TRBD1 (6 bases). This CDR3 spans 17 amino acids. Trimming took 4 bases from V and 8 from J, leaving 24 bases between them. Germline V CDR1 and CDR2: KGHSH, LQKENI. CDR3 DNA sequence: TGTGCCAGCTCACTACGATCCGCAGAGGATAGGGGGTATGAGCAGTTCTTC. The encoded protein is CASSLRSAEDRGYEQFF.

The chain carries TRBV10-3 and TRBJ2-2, with D possibly matching TRBD1 (5 bases). The CDR3 is 12 residues long. V dropped 10 bases and J dropped 5 bases, with 11 bases sitting between them. Germline V gene lookup returns CDR1 ENHRY and CDR2 SYGVKD. CDR3 region: CATMPGTGELFF. As DNA, the CDR3 is TGTGCCACGATGCCAGGGACCGGGGAGCTGTTTTTT.

The chain combines TRBV19 with TRBJ2-1; D not resolved. From germline, CDR1 is LNHDA and CDR2 SQIVND (reference sequence). This CDR3 contains 13 residues. Deletions cut 0 bases from V and 3 bases from J, with 3 bases between. CDR3 DNA: TGTGCCAGTAGTATAGATCGCTACAATGAGCAGTTCTTC. Translating it yields CASSIDRYNEQFF. Using reference TRBV19 and TRBJ2-1 for the parts outside the CDR3, the full variable domain is DGGITQSPKYLFRKEGQNVTLSCEQNLNHDAMYWYRQDPGQGLRLIYYSQIVNDFQKGDIAEGYSVSREKKESFPLTVTSAQKNPTAFYLCASSIDRYNEQFFGPGTRLTVL.

The chain combines TRBV2 with TRBJ1-1; a weak D match, TRBD1 (5 bases). The germline V gene encodes CDR1 SNHLY and CDR2 FYNNEI. The V and J ends lost 10 bases and 5 bases respectively, with 20 bases between them. This CDR3 region has 14 residues. CDR3 residues: CATESDDGGTEAFF. CDR3 sequence (DNA): TGTGCCACCGAATCAGATGATGGGGGGACTGAAGCTTTCTTT.

The chain uses TRBV11-2 and TRBJ2-2, with unresolved D. Germline V gene lookup returns CDR1 SGHAT and CDR2 FQNNGV. Between the trimmed V and J ends, which lost 0 bases and 4 bases, there was a span of 15 bases. This CDR3 spans 17 amino acids. The DNA of the CDR3 is TGTGCCAGCAGCTTAGATCCCCGGGCGAGTATCACCGGGGAGCTGTTTTTT. This encodes CASSLDPRASITGELFF.

This chain links TRBV11-2 with TRBJ2-7; D is perhaps TRBD1 or TRBD2 (5 bases each). Germline values: CDR1 SGHAT, CDR2 FQNNGV. Trimming took 2 bases from V and 0 from J, leaving 11 bases between them. The CDR3 loop spans 15 amino acids. For the CDR3, the DNA is TGTGCCAGCAGCTTATGGGACGGCAGCTCCTACGAGCAGTACTTC. It encodes CASSLWDGSSYEQYF.

The chain combines TRBV4-1 with TRBJ2-7; 10 bases are a match to TRBD2. The CDR3 loop spans 15 amino acids. With V trimmed by 6 bases and J by 3 bases, 8 bases remained unmatched. Germline CDR1 is MGHRA and CDR2 is YSYEKL. The CDR3 loop is CASSDPEREGYEQYF. The CDR3 nucleotides are TGCGCCAGCAGTGACCCCGAGCGGGAGGGCTACGAGCAGTACTTC.

V is TRBV27 and J is TRBJ2-1; 11 bases fit TRBD2. This CDR3 has 18 residues. Germline CDR1 is MNHEY and CDR2 is SMNVEV (reference sequence). J gave up 9 bases and V 10 bases, and 23 bases lay outside the gene matches. The CDR3 DNA sequence: TGTGCCATAAGTCCCCGGGGGGAGATGGGACTAGCGGAGGGTGAGCAGTTCTTC. It codes for CAISPRGEMGLAEGEQFF.

The J gene is TRBJ2-2, the V gene TRBV27; 8 bases agree with TRBD2. Per the germline V gene, CDR1 is MNHEY and CDR2 is SMNVEV (reference sequence). Trimming cost V 0 bases and J 6 bases; bases outside gene matches: 6. The CDR3 spans 16 residues. The CDR3 sequence is CASSLSALADSGELFF. As DNA, the CDR3 is TGTGCCAGCAGTTTATCAGCACTAGCGGATTCCGGGGAGCTGTTTTTT.

This clonotype was observed a single time. The chain is built from TRBV13 and TRBJ2-7; perhaps D is TRBD1 or TRBD2 (5 bases each). The CDR3 sequence is 14 residues long. Trimming shortened V by 1 base and J by 5 bases, and 12 bases separated the two germline ends. CDR1 is PRHDT, CDR2 FYEKMQ, per germline (reference sequence). In DNA form, the CDR3 reads TGTGCCAGCAGCTTAGCCGGGACGGACAACGAGCAGTACTTC. This translates into CASSLAGTDNEQYF.

This sequence joins TRBV29-1 and TRBJ1-1; D is unresolved. CDR1 is SQVTM, CDR2 ANQGSEA, per germline. The CDR3 is 12 residues long. The V gene lost 7 bases and the J gene lost 4 bases, with 13 bases spanning the gap. CDR3 in DNA: TGCAGCGCCGCGCCGGCGGGCACTGAAGCTTTCTTT. This codes for CSAAPAGTEAFF.

This chain joins TRBV5-1 and TRBJ2-7; D not certain. The CDR3 has 14 residues. Trimming took 2 bases from V and 1 from J, leaving 10 bases between them. Germline V gene sequence: CDR1 SGHRS, CDR2 YFSETQ. CDR3 amino acids: CASSFNSRSYEQYF. For the CDR3, the DNA is TGCGCCAGCAGCTTTAACAGCAGATCCTACGAGCAGTACTTC.

The rearrangement joins TRBV6-1 to TRBJ2-5; TRBD1 matches 8 bases. CDR1 and CDR2 (germline): MNHNS, SASEGT. The V segment lost 8 bases and the J segment 3 bases; nucleotides outside the gene matches: 11. The CDR3 consists of 15 residues. DNA for the CDR3: TGTGCCAGCCTCATGACAGGGGCCGATGAAGAGACCCAGTACTTC. It specifies CASLMTGADEETQYF.

J is TRBJ2-5 and V is TRBV11-2; 13 nucleotides align to TRBD2. The CDR3 is made up of 16 amino acids. Germline V gene sequence: CDR1 SGHAT, CDR2 FQNNGV. V was clipped by 5 bases and J by 3 bases; unmatched bases: 6. CDR3 residues: CASSPGLAGQEETQYF. CDR3 bases: TGTGCCAGCAGCCCGGGACTAGCGGGACAAGAAGAGACCCAGTACTTC. Variable domain in full (rest from reference TRBV11-2 and TRBJ2-5): EAGVAQSPRYKIIEKRQSVAFWCNPISGHATLYWYQQILGQGPKLLIQFQNNGVVDDSQLPKDRFSAERLKGVDSTLKIQPAKLEDSAVYLCASSPGLAGQEETQYFGPGTRLLVL.

Here the CDR3 reads CASSFTGTGAYEQYF. In DNA, the CDR3 is TGTGCCAGCAGCTTCACCGGGACAGGTGCCTACGAGCAGTACTTC. The chain uses TRBV5-4 and TRBJ2-7; 8 positions match TRBD1. The CDR3 is 15 amino acids. After removal of 2 bases from V and 2 bases from J, the junction contained 6 bases not matched to a gene. Germline loops: CDR1 SGHNT, CDR2 YYREEE (reference sequence).

The gene calls are TRBV29-1 and TRBJ2-7; D uncertain. Germline loops: CDR1 SQVTM, CDR2 ANQGSEA. The CDR3 is 13 amino acids. Trimming removed 2 bases from V and 1 base from J, with 9 bases in between. DNA for the CDR3: TGCAGCGTTGAATCGGATAAGTCCTACGAGCAGTACTTC. This gives the protein CSVESDKSYEQYF.

The gene calls are TRBV14 and TRBJ2-5; D unresolved. The CDR3 has 17 amino acids. Germline CDR1 reads SGHDN; CDR2 reads FVKESK. V was pared by 1 base and J by 1 base, with 16 bases between. The CDR3 DNA follows: TGTGCCAGCAGCCAAGGGGTCATTCAGACTCGCCAAGAGACCCAGTACTTC. Protein product: CASSQGVIQTRQETQYF.

This chain joins TRBV4-1 and TRBJ1-1; D is ambiguous. The CDR3 runs to 14 residues. The germline CDR1 and CDR2 sequences are MGHRA and YSYEKL. Trimming left V 1 base short and J 5 bases short, with 11 bases between. The CDR3 reads CASSQASTGTEAFF. CDR3 in DNA: TGCGCCAGCAGCCAAGCCAGCACGGGGACTGAAGCTTTCTTT.